The sequence of this TCR beta chain was determined in a study of T cell responses to AZD1222 COVID-19 vaccine. Produced via immunoSEQ multiplex PCR; TCRdb's table is partial and in-frame only. The sample has about 150,000 clones, about 90% seen once. The length of the CDR3 is 17 residues. J lost 5 bases, V lost 3 bases, and 9 bases had no gene match. From germline, CDR1 is ENHRY and CDR2 SYGVKD. This TCR came from an adult in good health. Here the sequenced sample was peripheral blood, taken on day 0 of AZD1222 vaccination. This chain joins TRBV10-3 and TRBJ2-1; 11 bases fit TRBD1. The DNA of the CDR3 is TGTGCCATCAGTGATACCCCGGGGACAGGGGGGGACAATGAGCAGTTCTTC. Residues: CAISDTPGTGGDNEQFF.